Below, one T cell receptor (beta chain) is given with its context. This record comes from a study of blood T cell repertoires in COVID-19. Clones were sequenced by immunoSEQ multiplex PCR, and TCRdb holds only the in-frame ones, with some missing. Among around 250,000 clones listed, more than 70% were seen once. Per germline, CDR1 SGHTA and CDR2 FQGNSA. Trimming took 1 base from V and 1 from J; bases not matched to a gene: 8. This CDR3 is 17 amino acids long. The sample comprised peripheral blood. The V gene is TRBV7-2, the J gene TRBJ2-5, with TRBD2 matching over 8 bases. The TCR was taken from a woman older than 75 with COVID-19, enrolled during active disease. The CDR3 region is CASSLDPAGEGQETQYF. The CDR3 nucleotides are TGTGCCAGCAGCTTAGATCCAGCGGGGGAGGGCCAAGAGACCCAGTACTTC.